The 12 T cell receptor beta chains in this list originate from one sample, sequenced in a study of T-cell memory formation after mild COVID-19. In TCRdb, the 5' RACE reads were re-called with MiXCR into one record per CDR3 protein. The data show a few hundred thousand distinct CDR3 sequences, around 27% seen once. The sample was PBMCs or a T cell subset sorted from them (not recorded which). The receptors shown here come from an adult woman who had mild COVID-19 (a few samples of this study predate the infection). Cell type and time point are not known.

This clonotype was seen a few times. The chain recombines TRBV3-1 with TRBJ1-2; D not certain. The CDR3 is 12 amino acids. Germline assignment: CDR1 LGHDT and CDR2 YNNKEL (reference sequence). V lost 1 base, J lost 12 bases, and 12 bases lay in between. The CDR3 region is CASSQGFDGDTF. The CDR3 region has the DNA TGTGCCAGCAGCCAAGGCTTCGACGGCGACACCTTC.

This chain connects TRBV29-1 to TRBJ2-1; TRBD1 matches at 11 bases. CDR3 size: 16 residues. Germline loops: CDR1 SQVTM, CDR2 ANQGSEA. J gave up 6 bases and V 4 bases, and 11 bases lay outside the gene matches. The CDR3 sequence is CSVVSPGQGVFNEQFF. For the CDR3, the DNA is TGCAGCGTTGTCTCTCCGGGACAGGGGGTGTTCAATGAGCAGTTCTTC.

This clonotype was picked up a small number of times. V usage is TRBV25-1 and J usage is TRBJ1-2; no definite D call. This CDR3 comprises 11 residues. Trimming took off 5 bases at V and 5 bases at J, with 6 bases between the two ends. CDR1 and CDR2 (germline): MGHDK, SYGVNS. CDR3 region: CASSYGYGYTF. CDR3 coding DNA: TGTGCCAGCAGTTACGGATATGGCTACACCTTC.

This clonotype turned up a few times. The CDR3 bases are TGTGCCAGCAGGCCCCCTGGGACTTCCTGGAATGAGCAGTTCTTC. This translates into CASRPPGTSWNEQFF. This chain uses TRBV7-2 with TRBJ2-1; D perhaps matches TRBD2 (6 bases). Per germline, CDR1 SGHTA and CDR2 FQGNSA. This CDR3 region has 15 residues. The V end lost 6 bases, the J end lost 7 bases, and 19 bases lay between the germline ends.

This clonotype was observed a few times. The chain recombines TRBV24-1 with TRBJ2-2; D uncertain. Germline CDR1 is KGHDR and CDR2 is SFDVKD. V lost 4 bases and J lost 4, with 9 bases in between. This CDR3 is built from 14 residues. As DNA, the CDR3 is TGTGCCACCAGTGAAAGGGTGTTCACCGGGGAGCTGTTTTTT. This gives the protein CATSERVFTGELFF.

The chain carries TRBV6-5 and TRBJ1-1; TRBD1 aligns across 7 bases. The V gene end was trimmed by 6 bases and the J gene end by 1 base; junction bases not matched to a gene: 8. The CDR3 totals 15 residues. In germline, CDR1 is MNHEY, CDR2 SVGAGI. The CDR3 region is CASSPSAGGNTEAFF. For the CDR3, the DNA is TGTGCCAGCAGCCCCTCGGCAGGGGGGAACACTGAAGCTTTCTTT.

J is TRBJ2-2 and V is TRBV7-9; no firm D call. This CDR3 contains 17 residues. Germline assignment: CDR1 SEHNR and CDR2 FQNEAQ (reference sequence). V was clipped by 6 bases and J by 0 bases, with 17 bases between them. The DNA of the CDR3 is TGTGCCAGCAGAAACCCTCGGGTGGGTCCGAACACCGGGGAGCTGTTTTTT. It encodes CASRNPRVGPNTGELFF.

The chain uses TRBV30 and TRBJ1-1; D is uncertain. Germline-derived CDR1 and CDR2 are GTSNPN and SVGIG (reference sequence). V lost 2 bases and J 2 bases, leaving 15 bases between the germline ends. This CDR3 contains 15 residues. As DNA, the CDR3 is TGTGCCTGGAGTAACTCCGGGGTTTTTAACACTGAAGCTTTCTTT. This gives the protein CAWSNSGVFNTEAFF.

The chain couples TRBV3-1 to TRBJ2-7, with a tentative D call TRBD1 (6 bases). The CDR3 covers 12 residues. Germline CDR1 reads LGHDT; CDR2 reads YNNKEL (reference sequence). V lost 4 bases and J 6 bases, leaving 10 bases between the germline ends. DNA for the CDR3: TGTGCCAGCAGCCGAGGGGGAGTCGAGCAGTACTTC. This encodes CASSRGGVEQYF.

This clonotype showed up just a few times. In DNA, the CDR3 is TGTGCCAGCAGCTTAGGGGGGGGTTCCAGAGAATACAATGAGCAGTTCTTC. Protein sequence: CASSLGGGSREYNEQFF. V usage is TRBV7-8 and J usage is TRBJ2-1; 7 bases map to TRBD2. V gave up 1 base and J gave up 4 bases; unmatched junction bases: 10. Germline V gives CDR1 SGHVS, CDR2 FQNEAQ. The length of the CDR3 is 17 residues.

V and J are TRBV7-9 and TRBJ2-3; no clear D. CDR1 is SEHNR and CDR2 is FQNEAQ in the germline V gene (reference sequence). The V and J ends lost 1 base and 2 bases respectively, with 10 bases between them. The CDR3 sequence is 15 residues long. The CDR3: CASSLGGSYTDTQYF. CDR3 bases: TGTGCCAGCAGCTTAGGTGGTAGTTACACAGATACGCAGTATTTT.

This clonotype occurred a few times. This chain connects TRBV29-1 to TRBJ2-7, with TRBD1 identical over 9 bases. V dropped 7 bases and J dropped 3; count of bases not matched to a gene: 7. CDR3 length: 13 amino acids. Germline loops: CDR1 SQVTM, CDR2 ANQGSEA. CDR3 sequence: CSATGTGNYEQYF. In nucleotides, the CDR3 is TGCAGCGCAACCGGGACAGGGAACTACGAGCAGTACTTC.